The rows below give T cell receptor beta chains drawn from one sample of a study of technical replicates of blood from several donors. TCRdb's copy holds only in-frame clones and misses some; the assay was immunoSEQ multiplex PCR. The repertoire includes approximately 64,000 clones, approximately 86% of them detected once, and 4.5% to 6% sits in the top ten. The sequencing input was PBMCs. The receptors stem from a human donor in good health. Some clones in this sample may be carry-over from other donors' samples. Both conserved end residues are trimmed from each CDR3. Fields, in order: CDR3 protein, J gene, V gene, CDR3 length.

cdr3_aa: ARQGWESGANVLT
j_call: TRBJ2-6
v_call: TRBV2
cdr3_length: 13

cdr3_aa: ASSVDPSGLYEQY
j_call: TRBJ2-7
v_call: TRBV9
cdr3_length: 13

cdr3_aa: ASSQGPSGASQETQY
j_call: TRBJ2-5
v_call: TRBV4-1
cdr3_length: 15

cdr3_aa: ASSRTVNQPQH
j_call: TRBJ1-5
v_call: TRBV7-2
cdr3_length: 11

cdr3_aa: ASDPAGGVDTQY
j_call: TRBJ2-3
v_call: TRBV19
cdr3_length: 12

cdr3_aa: ASSLKGEMAVKNTEAF
j_call: TRBJ1-1
v_call: TRBV5-1
cdr3_length: 16

cdr3_aa: ASSSVLAGGGDTQY
j_call: TRBJ2-3
v_call: TRBV7-9
cdr3_length: 14

cdr3_aa: ASSLYFRLDSYNEQF
j_call: TRBJ2-1
v_call: TRBV13
cdr3_length: 15

cdr3_aa: ASSASSYEQY
j_call: TRBJ2-7
v_call: TRBV18
cdr3_length: 10

cdr3_aa: ASEKGLEPNYGYT
j_call: TRBJ1-2
v_call: TRBV6-6
cdr3_length: 13

cdr3_aa: ASYRGRGVQETQY
j_call: TRBJ2-5
v_call: TRBV21-1
cdr3_length: 13

cdr3_aa: ATSRDRVQNLNEKLF
j_call: TRBJ1-4
v_call: TRBV15
cdr3_length: 15

cdr3_aa: ASKWGDSGPFYT
j_call: TRBJ1-2
v_call: TRBV5-1
cdr3_length: 12

cdr3_aa: ASSQDRAHTEAF
j_call: TRBJ1-1
v_call: TRBV6-5
cdr3_length: 12

cdr3_aa: ASSYAGGPYEQY
j_call: TRBJ2-7
v_call: TRBV6-5
cdr3_length: 12

cdr3_aa: ASQQGALAKNIQY
j_call: TRBJ2-4
v_call: TRBV6-1
cdr3_length: 13

cdr3_aa: ASSSKTGALGYT
j_call: TRBJ1-2
v_call: TRBV28
cdr3_length: 12

cdr3_aa: ASSPGQSGNTIY
j_call: TRBJ1-3
v_call: TRBV7-9
cdr3_length: 12

cdr3_aa: ASSPPFLAGGRNEQF
j_call: TRBJ2-1
v_call: TRBV4-3
cdr3_length: 15

cdr3_aa: ASSTGDSYNSPLH
j_call: TRBJ1-6
v_call: TRBV19
cdr3_length: 13

cdr3_aa: ASSLSPGNTIY
j_call: TRBJ1-3
v_call: TRBV5-1
cdr3_length: 11

cdr3_aa: ASSHTGTSGGTDTQY
j_call: TRBJ2-3
v_call: TRBV4-2
cdr3_length: 15

cdr3_aa: ASSEALLSTGELF
j_call: TRBJ2-2
v_call: TRBV2
cdr3_length: 13

cdr3_aa: ASSETGQVEDNQPQH
j_call: TRBJ1-5
v_call: TRBV2
cdr3_length: 15

cdr3_aa: ASSLAGSTGELF
j_call: TRBJ2-2
v_call: TRBV11-1
cdr3_length: 12

cdr3_aa: ASSEDVRPSEQF
j_call: TRBJ2-1
v_call: TRBV6-1
cdr3_length: 12

cdr3_aa: ASSEDPRDTEAF
j_call: TRBJ1-1
v_call: TRBV10-2
cdr3_length: 12